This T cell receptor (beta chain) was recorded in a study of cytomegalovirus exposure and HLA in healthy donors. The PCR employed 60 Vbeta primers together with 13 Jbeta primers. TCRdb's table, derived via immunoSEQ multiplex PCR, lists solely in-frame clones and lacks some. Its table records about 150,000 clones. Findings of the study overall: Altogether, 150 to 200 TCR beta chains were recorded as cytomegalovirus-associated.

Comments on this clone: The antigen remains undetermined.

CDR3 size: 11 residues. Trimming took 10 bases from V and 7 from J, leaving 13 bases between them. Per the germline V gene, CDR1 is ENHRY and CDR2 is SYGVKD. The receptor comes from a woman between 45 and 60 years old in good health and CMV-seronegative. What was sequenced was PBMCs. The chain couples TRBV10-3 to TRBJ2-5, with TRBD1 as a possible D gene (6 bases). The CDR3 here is CATQGLGTQYF. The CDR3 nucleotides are TGTGCCACGCAGGGGCTGGGGACCCAGTACTTC.